The rows below give T cell receptor beta chains drawn from one sample of a study of immune cell composition in non-small cell lung cancer. Profiled with immunoSEQ multiplex PCR; TCRdb holds only in-frame clones, not every one. This table has about 7,000 clones, 78% appearing once. The sample comprised lung tumor tissue. Every receptor here comes from a human donor with non-small cell lung cancer. The CDR3 runs from the conserved cysteine through the conserved F or W. Each record gives: clone size, V gene, D gene, J gene, CDR3 DNA, CDR3 protein. D genes are given only for firm matches. The listing skips clone size in some rows; elsewhere it reads once, few, many or a size class.

NA,TRBV18,TRBD2,TRBJ2-7,TGTGCCAGCTCGCTAAGTAGAGCGGGAGGGCCAGGTGAGCAGTACTTC,CASSLSRAGGPGEQYF
few,TRBV30,NA,TRBJ2-5,TGTGCCTGGGGGGGGAGTGCGACCCAGTACTTC,CAWGGSATQYF
once,TRBV7-8,TRBD2,TRBJ2-7,TGTGCCAGCAGCTGGGGACTAGCGGGAGGAGTCTACGAGCAGTACTTC,CASSWGLAGGVYEQYF
NA,TRBV5-3,TRBD1,TRBJ2-7,TGTGCCAGAAGCTTGCCGCACAGGGGAGTCGAGCAGTACTTC,CARSLPHRGVEQYF
NA,TRBV2,TRBD1,TRBJ2-7,TGTGCCAGCAACAGGGGGTCCTACGAGCAGTACTTC,CASNRGSYEQYF
NA,TRBV5-6,TRBD1,TRBJ1-2,TGTGCCAGCAGCTGGTATGACGGGACAGAGATCTATGGCTACACCTTC,CASSWYDGTEIYGYTF
NA,TRBV6-6,NA,TRBJ1-3,TGTGCCAGCAGTTACTCGTCAGGGACTGGAAACACCATATATTTT,CASSYSSGTGNTIYF
NA,TRBV4-3,NA,TRBJ2-6,TGCGCCAGCAGCCGCGGTAGGCCCGCCGGGGCCAACGTCCTGACTTTC,CASSRGRPAGANVLTF
NA,TRBV5-6,NA,TRBJ2-5,TGTGCCAGCAGCTTGCCTGGGGCCCAAGAGACCCAGTACTTC,CASSLPGAQETQYF
NA,TRBV4-3,TRBD1,TRBJ1-1,TGCGCCAGCTCGGCGGCAGGGGGCTTCAACACTGAAGCTTTCTTT,CASSAAGGFNTEAFF
NA,TRBV6-6,TRBD2,TRBJ2-1,TGTGCCAGCAGTTCAGTACTAGCGGGCCCACACAATGAGCAGTTCTTC,CASSSVLAGPHNEQFF
NA,TRBV27,TRBD1,TRBJ1-4,TGTGCCAGCCGGAGGAGGACAGGGGGCGTTCGGGATGAAAAACTGTTTTTT,CASRRRTGGVRDEKLFF
NA,TRBV11-3,NA,TRBJ2-1,TGTGCCAGCAGCTTGGTGACTACGAGTGAGCAGTTCTTC,CASSLVTTSEQFF
NA,TRBV4-1,NA,TRBJ1-1,TGCGCCAGCAGCCCTCAAAGAGGTGTAGGGGCGGACACTGAAGCTTTCTTT,CASSPQRGVGADTEAFF
few,TRBV5-4,NA,TRBJ2-7,TGTGCCAGCAGCTTCGGTAAATCCCTGTTGTCCTACGAGCAGTACTTC,CASSFGKSLLSYEQYF